This record covers a single T cell receptor beta chain. This sample was taken from a study of identical twins. Germline V gene sequence: CDR1 LNHDA, CDR2 SQIVND (reference sequence). The V and J ends lost 6 bases and 5 bases, in that order; junction bases with no gene match: 9. CDR3 length: 16 residues. TCRdb used MiXCR to reprocess the 5' RACE reads, holding one entry per CDR3 protein. Here the sample spans around 960,000 distinct CDR3 sequences, roughly an eighth being singletons. The data were also submitted as part of a second study, on yellow fever vaccine responses in identical twins.

The chain combines TRBV19 with TRBJ2-1, with 11 nucleotides matching TRBD2. The sequencing sample was made of PBMCs. The clonotype originates from a woman aged 18-29 years in good health. Here the CDR3 reads CASRTHSGRVDNEQFF. The CDR3 nucleotides are TGTGCCAGTAGGACGCATAGCGGGAGGGTAGACAATGAGCAGTTCTTC.